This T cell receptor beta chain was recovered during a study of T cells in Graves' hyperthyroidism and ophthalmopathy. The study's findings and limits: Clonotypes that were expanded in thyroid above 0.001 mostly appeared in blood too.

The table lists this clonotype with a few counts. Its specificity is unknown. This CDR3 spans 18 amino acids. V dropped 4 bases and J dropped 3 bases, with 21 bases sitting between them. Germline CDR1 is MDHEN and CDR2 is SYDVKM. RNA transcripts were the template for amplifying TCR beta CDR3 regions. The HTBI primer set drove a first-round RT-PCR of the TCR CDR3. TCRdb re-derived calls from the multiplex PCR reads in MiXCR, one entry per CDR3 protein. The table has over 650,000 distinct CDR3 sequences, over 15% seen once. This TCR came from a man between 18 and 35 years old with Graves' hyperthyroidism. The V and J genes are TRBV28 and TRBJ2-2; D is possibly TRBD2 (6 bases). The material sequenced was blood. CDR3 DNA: TGTGCCAGCAGTTCCGGGACTCGCACCCGGAGTTACACCGGGGAGCTGTTTTTT. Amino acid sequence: CASSSGTRTRSYTGELFF.